This T cell receptor beta chain was captured in a study of cytomegalovirus exposure and HLA in healthy donors listed by TCRdb under 2017. Some background on the complete study: An earlier analysis of several hundred of the donors reported 250 to 300 Gb of sequence data and more than 90 million unique TCR beta sequences from 150 million to 200 million T cells. Donor age, sex, ethnicity and CMV serostatus were collected together with the repertoire data. The study profiled the T cell repertoires of 500 to 800 subjects by immunosequencing and related them to cytomegalovirus serostatus. Of the 300 to 500 genotyped donors, 65% to 90% were placed in the genetic ancestry cluster associated with self-reported Caucasian donors. Genome-wide SNP genotypes for about 55% of the roughly 670 donors were used in a later genetic analysis, which treated that subset as a discovery cohort. Approximately 310 gigabases of sequencing data and around 85 million unique TCR sequences made up an early release that covered approximately 620 HLA-typed donors. All discovery cohort repertoires had been generated using a single sequencing platform. The study combined high-throughput TCR immunosequencing, statistical association of individual TCRs with disease status, and machine learning to predict cytomegalovirus infection status. To study patterns of TCR occurrence, a later analysis re-analyzed previously published TCR beta repertoires from around 700 donors and added high-resolution HLA genotyping. In addition to the first cohort of hundreds of subjects, a separate validation cohort of approximately 130 different subjects was used. Both class I and class II loci were covered by HLA typing, at four-digit resolution. The later analysis used no new phenotypic data to find candidate immune exposures, relying instead on TCR beta sequences and their occurrence across donors. Because of strong linkage in the cohort, four or five DR-DQ haplotypes were treated as single units for association and clustering. An earlier analysis of 450 to 750 of the donors used high-throughput TCR beta sequencing to judge whether each TCR beta V gene segment behaved as functional or pseudogenic. Among roughly 400 genotyped donors of the cohort, an average of around 250,000 unique TCR beta nucleotide sequences was sequenced per donor, of which roughly 18% were non-productive. The study aimed to test whether cataloging public T cell receptors could reveal signatures of past pathogen exposure. Typing coverage differed by locus: A, B, C, DRB1 and DQB1 were typed in about 629-630 donors, DQA1 in roughly 510, DPA1 in around 610, and DPB1 in 472.

For this clone: The antigen it binds to is not known. Per-base quality was not reported, and no clone a single base away is much larger than it.

Overall study outcomes, separate from this receptor: The presence/absence analyses assumed that sequencing depth was roughly uniform across donors, and that assumption may not be true. Assigning TCR associations to individual alleles was difficult when HLA alleles, especially DR and DQ, strongly co-occurred. According to a later genetic analysis, donors in an Asian-associated ancestry cluster had fewer N-insertions in productive TCRs than the approximately 610-donor mean. An association between a missense DCLRE1C variant and V-gene and J-gene trimming of TCR beta chains was found in a later genetic analysis and replicated in an independent cohort. In this cohort, only TCR beta chains were sequenced, and detectable features were limited by the absence of alpha or paired-chain data. Linkage disequilibrium might explain the correlated functional status among segregating V segments, but an unknown experimental factor could not be ruled out. According to a later analysis, most CMV-associated TCR beta chains appeared to be HLA-restricted, and the HLA associations seemed to be driven largely by CMV exposure. A cluster of highly shared sequence variants was judged likely to represent a technical artifact of the sequencing pipeline. It was suggested by the authors that the approach could potentially be generalized to other disease states and immunological phenotypes. A later analysis found that TCR association rates varied across HLA loci, with DRB1 alleles showing the most associated TCRs and HLA-C alleles the fewest. An earlier analysis of approximately 530 of the donors showed that most TCR beta V segments appeared in productive rearrangements either about 90% or about 30% of the time, which broadly matched IMGT annotations. Most TCR sequences were seen in very few donors, while some public TCRs were found in many individuals. The earlier analysis of approximately 540 of the donors excluded some 15 rarely observed V segments, including chromosome 9 orphons, because counts were too low. A later analysis found that HLA-associated TCR beta chains were more clonally expanded and had lower generation probabilities than equally common non-associated chains. The classifier was reported to diagnose cytomegalovirus status with high specificity and sensitivity in both the original cohort and the validation cohort. A further reported finding was that TCR beta sequences accurately predicted the HLA-A and HLA-B alleles for most subjects in the first cohort. The only immune exposure information available for the cohort was CMV serostatus. The study listed approximately 150 TCR beta chains as associated with cytomegalovirus. In vitro tests confirmed that a few of the cytomegalovirus-associated TCR beta chains recognize cytomegalovirus antigens. Because HLA typing was unavailable for some donors at each locus, only the typed subset was used in association tests. In a later analysis, several top co-occurrence clusters were reported to appear linked to parvovirus B19, influenza, CMV and Epstein-Barr virus. Because the 87-base-pair reads could not distinguish some IMGT-functional V segments, including TRBV6-2 and TRBV6-3, those segments were excluded. A later analysis associated about 17,000 TCR beta sequences with specific HLA alleles at a false discovery rate of 0.05.

The cohort was made up of 650 to 700 healthy bone marrow donors. At the time of sampling, all cohort members were nominally healthy, though unrecorded immune exposures were likely present. The donor was CMV seronegative and was included in the group of several hundred seronegative cohort members. Each donor provided a peripheral blood sample, and peripheral blood mononuclear cells were used for TCR beta sequencing. Genomic DNA extraction from the blood cell samples was performed with the Qiagen DNeasy Blood Extraction Kit. From the cysteine through the phenylalanine, the CDR3 covers 12 amino acids. This entry keeps only the CDR3 DNA: 36 bases, framed from base 1. V is pared back by 6 bases and J by 4 bases, with 11 bases lying between the germline termini. The germline V gene encodes CDR1 SQVTM and CDR2 ANQGSEA. Library generation was performed with the immunoSEQ multiplex PCR assay. For the multiplex PCR, a mixture combining 60 forward primers for TCR Vbeta segments and 13 reverse primers for TCR Jbeta segments was used. A multiplex PCR assay on genomic DNA amplified the CDR3 region of rearranged TCR beta genes. The Illumina HiSeq System was used to sequence the amplified TCR beta libraries as 87-base-pair reads. Concerning the study's data processing: Across the 670 or so repertoires, a later analysis counted 75 million to 90 million unique TCR beta chains, roughly 11 million of which were shared by at least two donors. To remove PCR and sequencing errors, raw reads were error-corrected and collapsed into unique sequences using a nearest-neighbor algorithm that merged closely related sequences. Alignment of CDR3 sequences to IMGT reference sequences was used to assign V, D and J gene segments. For a sequence to be retained, a match of at least six nucleotides was required to both a V gene segment and a J gene segment. Rearrangements were called productive when the CDR3 lacked stop codons and stayed in frame with V and J; all others were non-productive. Following IMGT convention, CDR3 was defined as the stretch from the second conserved V-encoded cysteine to the conserved J-encoded phenylalanine. In an earlier analysis of around 640 of the donors, sequences lacking an unambiguous match to a single V gene segment were excluded. In an earlier analysis of a few hundred of the donors, V segments were called functional above 56.7% productive rearrangements and were called segregating when the between-donor standard deviation exceeded 5%. A statistical classification framework was built for diagnosing cytomegalovirus status from the catalog of TCR beta chain sequences. In a later analysis, TCR nucleotide sequences were compared against IMGT/GENE-DB human TR gene sequences so that V and J genes could be assigned. A later analysis assigned CDR3 sequences and most-parsimonious VDJ recombination scenarios with the TCRdist pipeline. In a later analysis, each TCR beta chain was defined by its CDR3 amino acid sequence together with its V-gene family, and reads lacking a unique V-gene family were excluded. A later analysis removed over 500 highly shared, low-generation-probability nucleotide sequences to deal with suspected cross-contamination and a sequencing artifact. In a later analysis, a clonal expansion index for each public chain was calculated from normalized within-repertoire ranks of inferred template counts. In a later analysis, generation probabilities were computed using a VDJ recombination model fitted to out-of-frame rearrangements, and the results were checked against IGoR. In a later analysis, hypergeometric tests were used to score TCR-TCR, TCR-HLA and TCR-CMV co-occurrence, with a repertoire-size bias correction applied to TCR pairs. A later analysis estimated false discovery rates by permuting HLA or CMV assignments 20 times. A later analysis grouped co-occurring TCRs with DBSCAN, adding TCRdist sequence similarity when clustering within HLA-allele-positive subsets. For co-occurrence clustering, repertoires with fewer than 30,000 or more than 120,000 public chains were excluded, along with several repertoires with anomalous nucleotide sharing. The table comes from immuneACCESS by way of TCRdb, which keeps in-frame sequences with V and J called. Part of the clones is missing from these tables; in studies checked, under half for an unresolved V gene and the rest for unknown reasons. V and J calls and clone size are those listed in that table; D and trimming were worked out from the DNA. This sample is represented by 150,000 to 200,000 clones; approximately 86% of them were singletons. Clones ranked in the top ten supply roughly 1.8% of the sample.

The chain links TRBV29-1 with TRBJ2-3; TRBD1 might be the D gene, on 6 matching bases. This TCR derives from a woman younger than 35 in good health and CMV-seronegative. Input material: PBMCs. The base sequence is TGCAGCGTCGTGGACAGAGCAGATACGCAGTATTTT. This sequence encodes CSVVDRADTQYF.